These 27 T cell receptor beta chains were sequenced from one sample in a study of blood T cell repertoires in COVID-19. Profiled with immunoSEQ multiplex PCR; TCRdb holds only in-frame clones, not every one. The sample lists roughly 27,000 clones; about 80% were seen once. Sample: peripheral blood. The receptors here all came from a woman in her 70s with acute or convalescent COVID-19.

The genes are TRBV6-2 or TRBV6-3 and TRBJ2-7; weak D call: TRBD2 (7 bases). Germline V gene lookup returns CDR1 MNHEY and CDR2 SVGEGT. The V gene lost 5 bases and the J gene lost 3 bases, with 20 bases spanning the gap. The CDR3 totals 16 residues. The CDR3 nucleotides read TGTGCCAGCAGTCCACCCCAAGCGGGACAAAACTACGAGCAGTACTTC. Amino acid sequence: CASSPPQAGQNYEQYF.

V gene TRBV2 combines with J gene TRBJ2-7; D is undetermined. V was shortened by 3 bases and J by 3 bases, with 15 bases between the two germline ends. From germline, CDR1 is SNHLY and CDR2 FYNNEI. The CDR3 runs 15 residues. The CDR3 region is CASSDMPVILYEQYF. The CDR3 DNA reads TGTGCCAGCAGTGACATGCCGGTCATACTCTACGAGCAGTACTTC.

In this sample, this clone turned up a few times. The V and J genes are TRBV25-1 and TRBJ2-3, with D uncertain. The CDR3 covers 16 residues. CDR1 is MGHDK, CDR2 SYGVNS, per germline. V lost 1 base, J lost 2 bases, and 13 bases lay in between. CDR3 coding DNA: TGTGCCAGCAGTGAATTCCCGGTCAAAACCACAGATACGCAGTATTTT. Translation: CASSEFPVKTTDTQYF.

This sequence joins TRBV27 and TRBJ1-2, with 7 bases fitting TRBD1. Per germline, CDR1 MNHEY and CDR2 SMNVEV (reference sequence). CDR3 length: 14 residues. Trimming took 5 bases from V and 5 from J; bases not matched to a gene: 8. As DNA, the CDR3 is TGTGCCAGCAGTAAAACCGGGACAGTGTATGGCTACACCTTC. Translating it yields CASSKTGTVYGYTF.

The V and J genes are TRBV5-1 and TRBJ2-7, with 11 bases lining up with TRBD1. Germline CDR1 reads SGHRS; CDR2 reads YFSETQ. The CDR3 loop spans 15 amino acids. Trimming removed 4 bases from V and 5 bases from J; junction bases left unmatched: 8. The CDR3 DNA is TGCGCCAGCAGCCGCGGGGACAGGGGGGCTAACGAGCAGTACTTC. It yields the protein CASSRGDRGANEQYF.

CDR3 in amino acids: CASSSSTGQPGYEQYF. The CDR3 region has the DNA TGTGCCAGCAGCTCTTCCACCGGACAGCCAGGCTACGAGCAGTACTTC. This chain links TRBV7-9 with TRBJ2-7, with D possibly being TRBD1 (6 bases). The V gene's germline CDR1 is SEHNR and CDR2 FQNEAQ (reference sequence). V shed 4 bases and J shed 3 bases, with 19 bases lying between them. The CDR3 contains 16 residues. The whole variable domain, filled in from reference TRBV7-9 and TRBJ2-7, reads DTGVSQNPRHKITKRGQNVTFRCDPISEHNRLYWYRQTLGQGPEFLTYFQNEAQLEKSRLLSDRFSAERPKGSFSTLEIQRTEQGDSAMYLCASSSSTGQPGYEQYFGPGTRLTVT.

This rearrangement joins TRBV5-1 to TRBJ2-3, with 7 bases lining up with TRBD1. Trimming took 3 bases from V and 8 from J; bases not matched to a gene: 9. The CDR3 runs to 14 residues. Per the germline V gene, CDR1 is SGHRS and CDR2 is YFSETQ. The CDR3 DNA sequence: TGCGCCAGCAGCTCCCAGGGGGAACTTTCTACGCAGTATTTT. Protein sequence: CASSSQGELSTQYF.

The chain links TRBV14 to TRBJ2-2, with 12 bases aligning to TRBD2. Germline CDR1 SGHDN, CDR2 FVKESK. The CDR3 covers 18 residues. With 4 bases clipped from V and 5 bases from J, the junction kept 11 bases outside the gene matches. The CDR3 loop reads CASSRSGLAGSRTGELFF. The CDR3 DNA sequence: TGTGCCAGCAGCCGATCGGGACTAGCGGGCTCCAGGACCGGGGAGCTGTTTTTT.

The rearrangement links TRBV2 to TRBJ1-2; 8 positions agree with TRBD1. V dropped 6 bases and J dropped 5; count of bases not matched to a gene: 8. Germline CDR1 SNHLY, CDR2 FYNNEI. This CDR3 spans 14 amino acids. The CDR3 loop reads CASSSTGVDYGYTF. CDR3 DNA: TGTGCCAGCAGCTCGACAGGGGTTGATTATGGCTACACCTTC. Filled out from reference TRBV2 and TRBJ1-2, the complete variable domain reads EPEVTQTPSHQVTQMGQEVILRCVPISNHLYFYWYRQILGQKVEFLVSFYNNEISEKSEIFDDQFSVERPDGSNFTLKIRSTKLEDSAMYFCASSSTGVDYGYTFGSGTRLTVV.

The table lists this clone with a count of one. The V and J genes are TRBV7-8 and TRBJ2-7; 10 bases are shared with TRBD1. This CDR3 region has 14 residues. V dropped 5 bases and J dropped 2; count of bases not matched to a gene: 3. Germline V gives CDR1 SGHVS, CDR2 FQNEAQ. The CDR3 spells CASSPGTGAYEQYF. The DNA of the CDR3 is TGTGCCAGCAGCCCGGGGACAGGGGCCTACGAGCAGTACTTC. Combining the CDR3 with reference TRBV7-8 and TRBJ2-7 gives the whole variable domain GAGVSQSPRYKVAKRGQDVALRCDPISGHVSLFWYQQALGQGPEFLTYFQNEAQLDKSGLPSDRFFAERPEGSVSTLKIQRTQQEDSAVYLCASSPGTGAYEQYFGPGTRLTVT.

This clone was counted between two and nine times. The chain has TRBV9 and TRBJ2-2, with D perhaps matching TRBD2 (6 bases). The ends were cut back, 4 bases at V and 3 bases at J, with 10 bases in the middle. This CDR3 comprises 14 residues. The germline CDR1 and CDR2 sequences are SGDLS and YYNGEE. The CDR3 protein is CASSMGLHTGELFF. The CDR3 DNA is TGTGCCAGCAGCATGGGACTGCACACCGGGGAGCTGTTTTTT.

The chain uses TRBV9 and TRBJ2-1, with 12 bases aligning to TRBD1. The CDR3 sequence is 16 residues long. The ends lost 3 bases at V and 9 bases at J; junction bases unmatched: 10. In germline, CDR1 is SGDLS, CDR2 YYNGEE. The CDR3 sequence is CASSAPGTGGSVEQFF. The CDR3 nucleotides read TGTGCCAGCAGCGCGCCCGGGACAGGGGGCTCGGTTGAGCAGTTCTTC.

This clone was seen only once. This chain joins TRBV7-8 and TRBJ2-2; 8 nucleotides align to TRBD1. Trimming removed 1 base from V and 1 base from J; junction bases left unmatched: 20. The CDR3 is made up of 22 amino acids. The V gene's germline CDR1 is SGHVS and CDR2 FQNEAQ. The CDR3 protein is CASSLDQFFDQGAHQNTGELFF. CDR3 coding DNA: TGTGCCAGCAGCTTAGATCAATTTTTCGACCAGGGGGCCCATCAGAACACCGGGGAGCTGTTTTTT.

The DNA of the CDR3 is TGTGCCAGCAGCTTCGGGACTAGCGGGACCCTTGAGCAGTTCTTC. Translated: CASSFGTSGTLEQFF. V and J are TRBV11-2 and TRBJ2-1; 13 bases fit TRBD2. The CDR3 is 15 amino acids. Germline V gene data show CDR1 as SGHAT and CDR2 as FQNNGV. J lost 9 bases, V lost 3 bases, and 5 bases had no gene match.

This rearrangement joins TRBV19 to TRBJ1-2; maybe TRBD1 (6 bases). The CDR3 runs to 12 residues. The V and J ends lost 8 bases and 4 bases respectively, with 11 bases between them. The germline V gene encodes CDR1 LNHDA and CDR2 SQIVND (reference sequence). The CDR3 protein is CASWGPPYGYTF. As DNA, the CDR3 is TGTGCCAGTTGGGGGCCGCCCTATGGCTACACCTTC.

The J gene is TRBJ2-5, the V gene TRBV7-8; 8 nucleotides agree with TRBD1. CDR1 is SGHVS and CDR2 is FQNEAQ in the germline V gene. The trim removed 3 bases at V and 4 bases at J, leaving 4 bases unmatched. This CDR3 region has 14 residues. The CDR3 sequence is CASSFGQGRETQYF. The CDR3 nucleotides read TGTGCCAGCAGCTTTGGACAGGGTCGAGAGACCCAGTACTTC.

The chain carries TRBV7-2 and TRBJ1-6, with 7 bases that match TRBD1. The CDR3 covers 15 residues. The trim removed 1 base at V and 9 bases at J, leaving 6 bases unmatched. The germline V gene encodes CDR1 SGHTA and CDR2 FQGNSA. The CDR3 coding sequence is TGTGCCAGCAGCTTAGTAGGGGGCAAGAGTTCACCCCTCCACTTT. This translates into CASSLVGGKSSPLHF.

CDR3 in amino acids: CASSLQGAVQETQYF. CDR3 nucleotide sequence: TGTGCCAGCAGCTTACAGGGGGCTGTTCAGGAGACCCAGTACTTC. The rearrangement uses TRBV27 and TRBJ2-5; 9 nucleotides agree with TRBD1. Germline trimming cut 6 bases from V and 5 bases from J; bases unmatched to any gene: 10. Germline V gene lookup returns CDR1 MNHEY and CDR2 SMNVEV (reference sequence). The CDR3 covers 15 residues.

A few counts support this clone. The V and J genes are TRBV28 and TRBJ2-5, with 12 bases lining up with TRBD2. The ends lost 5 bases at V and 6 bases at J; junction bases unmatched: 4. This CDR3 is built from 14 residues. CDR1 and CDR2 from the germline V gene are MDHEN and SYDVKM. DNA for the CDR3: TGTGCCAGCAGTCTAGCGGGGGGGCCTAAGACCCAGTACTTC. This encodes CASSLAGGPKTQYF. Complete variable domain (other parts from reference TRBV28 and TRBJ2-5): DVKVTQSSRYLVKRTGEKVFLECVQDMDHENMFWYRQDPGLGLRLIYFSYDVKMKEKGDIPEGYSVSREKKERFSLILESASTNQTSMYLCASSLAGGPKTQYFGPGTRLLVL.

The chain is built from TRBV6-5 and TRBJ2-3, with a possible D match to TRBD1 (5 bases). The V gene's germline CDR1 is MNHEY and CDR2 SVGAGI. The CDR3 totals 15 residues. V lost 0 bases, J lost 0 bases, and 7 bases lay in between. In nucleotides, the CDR3 is TGTGCCAGCAGTTACTCGACAGCTAGCACAGATACGCAGTATTTT. Its translation: CASSYSTASTDTQYF.

V usage is TRBV6-5 and J usage is TRBJ2-1, with unresolved D. In germline, CDR1 is MNHEY, CDR2 SVGAGI. The CDR3 contains 13 residues. V lost 8 bases to trimming and J lost 5 bases, with 13 bases between them. The CDR3 nucleotides read TGTGCCAGCGGCGGTGTGGTTAACAATGAGCAGTTCTTC. Translation: CASGGVVNNEQFF.

The chain joins TRBV5-4 to TRBJ2-1; 8 bases line up with TRBD1. The CDR3 spans 15 residues. V dropped 2 bases and J dropped 3; count of bases not matched to a gene: 4. Germline V gene data show CDR1 as SGHNT and CDR2 as YYREEE (reference sequence). The CDR3 DNA sequence: TGTGCCAGCAGCTTTGGACAGGGAGGCTACAATGAGCAGTTCTTC. It encodes CASSFGQGGYNEQFF.

This chain links TRBV13 with TRBJ2-1; 7 bases match TRBD2. The CDR3 contains 16 residues. The ends lost 4 bases at V and 6 bases at J; junction bases unmatched: 12. In germline, CDR1 is PRHDT, CDR2 FYEKMQ (reference sequence). The CDR3 loop is CASSSFGEGNGNEQFF. DNA for the CDR3: TGTGCCAGCAGCTCCTTCGGGGAGGGGAATGGCAATGAGCAGTTCTTC.

The V gene is TRBV2, the J gene TRBJ1-1; 9 bases agree with TRBD1. Germline lookup yields CDR1 SNHLY and CDR2 FYNNEI. The V and J ends lost 0 bases and 1 base, in that order; junction bases with no gene match: 6. The CDR3 is 17 amino acids. In nucleotides, the CDR3 is TGTGCCAGCAGTGAAGCAAAACAGGGGGCTGGGAACACTGAAGCTTTCTTT. Encoded protein: CASSEAKQGAGNTEAFF.

This clone is deemed medium-sized (0.01 to 0.1%). The chain joins TRBV2 to TRBJ2-3; D is possibly TRBD2 (5 bases). The CDR3 is 16 residues long. The V end was cut by 1 base, the J end by 6 bases, with 17 bases between. The germline CDR1 and CDR2 sequences are SNHLY and FYNNEI. The CDR3, as DNA: TGTGCCAGCAGTGAAGGTCTAGCAACAATCGACGATACGCAGTATTTT. It translates to CASSEGLATIDDTQYF.

This clone was counted once. CDR3 DNA sequence: TGCGCCAGCAGCTTCGACAGTAAGAGTGAAAAACTGTTTTTT. This encodes CASSFDSKSEKLFF. The chain has TRBV5-1 and TRBJ1-4; weak D call: TRBD1 (5 bases). CDR3 size: 14 residues. With 2 bases removed from V and 7 bases from J, the gap between germline ends came to 12 bases. Per the germline V gene, CDR1 is SGHRS and CDR2 is YFSETQ.

The count of this clone is one. The V gene is TRBV5-1, the J gene TRBJ1-6; 10 bases line up with TRBD1. The V gene end was trimmed by 3 bases and the J gene end by 7 bases; junction bases not matched to a gene: 7. This CDR3 has 16 residues. Germline V gene lookup returns CDR1 SGHRS and CDR2 YFSETQ. The CDR3 nucleotides are TGCGCCAGCAGCTCGGACAGGGGGTTGGGGAATTCACCCCTCCACTTT. It yields the protein CASSSDRGLGNSPLHF.